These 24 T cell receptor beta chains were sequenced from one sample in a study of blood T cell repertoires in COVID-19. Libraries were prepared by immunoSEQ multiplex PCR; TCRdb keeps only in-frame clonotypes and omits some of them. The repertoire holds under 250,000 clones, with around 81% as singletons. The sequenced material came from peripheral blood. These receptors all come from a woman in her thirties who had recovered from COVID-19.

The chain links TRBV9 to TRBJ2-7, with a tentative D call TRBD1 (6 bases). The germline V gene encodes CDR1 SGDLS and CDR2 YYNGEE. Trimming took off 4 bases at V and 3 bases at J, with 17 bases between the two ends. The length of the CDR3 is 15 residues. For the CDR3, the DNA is TGTGCCAGCAGCTTAGGGACATTCAGAGACTACGAGCAGTACTTC. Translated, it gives CASSLGTFRDYEQYF.

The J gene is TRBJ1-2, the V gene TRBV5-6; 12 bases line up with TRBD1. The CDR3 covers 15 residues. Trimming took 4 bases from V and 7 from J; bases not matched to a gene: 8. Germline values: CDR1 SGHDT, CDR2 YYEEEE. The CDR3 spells CASSPEGQGARGYTF. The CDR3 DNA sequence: TGTGCCAGCAGCCCGGAGGGACAGGGGGCCCGTGGCTACACCTTC.

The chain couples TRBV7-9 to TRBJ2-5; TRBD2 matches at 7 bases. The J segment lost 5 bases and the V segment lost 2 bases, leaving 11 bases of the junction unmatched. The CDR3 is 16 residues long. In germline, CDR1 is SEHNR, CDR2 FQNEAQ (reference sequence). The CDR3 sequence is CASSLIRREWGETQYF. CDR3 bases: TGTGCCAGCAGCTTAATCCGGCGGGAGTGGGGGGAGACCCAGTACTTC.

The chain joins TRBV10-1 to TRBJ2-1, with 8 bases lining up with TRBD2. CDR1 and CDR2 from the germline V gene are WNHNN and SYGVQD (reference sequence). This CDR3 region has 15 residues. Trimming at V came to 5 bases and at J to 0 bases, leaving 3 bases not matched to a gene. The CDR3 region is CASSSSGSSYNEQFF. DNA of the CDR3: TGCGCCAGCAGTTCAAGCGGGAGCTCCTACAATGAGCAGTTCTTC.

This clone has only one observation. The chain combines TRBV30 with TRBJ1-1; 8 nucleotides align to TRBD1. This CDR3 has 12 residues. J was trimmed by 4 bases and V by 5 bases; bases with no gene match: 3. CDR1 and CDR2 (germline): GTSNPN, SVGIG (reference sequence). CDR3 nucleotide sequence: TGTGCCTGGGGCAGGGGGCTCACTGAAGCTTTCTTT. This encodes CAWGRGLTEAFF.

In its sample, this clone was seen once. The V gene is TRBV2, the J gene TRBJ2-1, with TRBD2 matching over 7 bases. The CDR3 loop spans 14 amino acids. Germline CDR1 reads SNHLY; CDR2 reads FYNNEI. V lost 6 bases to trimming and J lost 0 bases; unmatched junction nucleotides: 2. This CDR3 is CASRWTSSYNEQFF. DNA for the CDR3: TGTGCCAGCAGATGGACTAGCTCCTACAATGAGCAGTTCTTC.

In DNA form, the CDR3 reads TGTGCCAGCAGCGTAGATGAGGTTACGGCTGGAAACACCATATATTTT. Translating it yields CASSVDEVTAGNTIYF. The V and J genes are TRBV9 and TRBJ1-3, with no clear D. The V gene lost 0 bases and the J gene lost 2 bases, with 12 bases spanning the gap. The CDR3 runs 16 residues. The germline V gene has CDR1 SGDLS and CDR2 YYNGEE.

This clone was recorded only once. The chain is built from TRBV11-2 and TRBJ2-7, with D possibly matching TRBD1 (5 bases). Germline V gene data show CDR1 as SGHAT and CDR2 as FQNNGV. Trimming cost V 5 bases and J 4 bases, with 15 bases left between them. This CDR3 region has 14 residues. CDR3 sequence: CASSPPQGRYEQYF. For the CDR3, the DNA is TGTGCCAGCAGCCCGCCCCAGGGAAGGTACGAGCAGTACTTC. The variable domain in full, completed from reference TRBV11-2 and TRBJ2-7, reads EAGVAQSPRYKIIEKRQSVAFWCNPISGHATLYWYQQILGQGPKLLIQFQNNGVVDDSQLPKDRFSAERLKGVDSTLKIQPAKLEDSAVYLCASSPPQGRYEQYFGPGTRLTVT.

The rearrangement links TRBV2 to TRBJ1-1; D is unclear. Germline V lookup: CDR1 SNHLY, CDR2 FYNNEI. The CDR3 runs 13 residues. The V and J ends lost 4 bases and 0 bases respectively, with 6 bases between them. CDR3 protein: CASSVTLNTEAFF. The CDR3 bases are TGTGCCAGCAGTGTGACATTGAACACTGAAGCTTTCTTT.

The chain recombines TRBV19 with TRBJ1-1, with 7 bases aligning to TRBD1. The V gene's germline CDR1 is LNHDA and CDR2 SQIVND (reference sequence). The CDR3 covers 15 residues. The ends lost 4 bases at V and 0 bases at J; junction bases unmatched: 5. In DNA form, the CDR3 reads TGTGCCAGTAGTACGGGGGACAGCATGAACACTGAAGCTTTCTTT. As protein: CASSTGDSMNTEAFF.

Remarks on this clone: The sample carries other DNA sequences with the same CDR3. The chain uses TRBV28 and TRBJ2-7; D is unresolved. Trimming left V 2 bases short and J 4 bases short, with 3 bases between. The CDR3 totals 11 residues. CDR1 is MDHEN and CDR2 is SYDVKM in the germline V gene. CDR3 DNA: TGTGCCAGCAGTTTACAGTACGAGCAGTACTTC. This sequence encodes CASSLQYEQYF.

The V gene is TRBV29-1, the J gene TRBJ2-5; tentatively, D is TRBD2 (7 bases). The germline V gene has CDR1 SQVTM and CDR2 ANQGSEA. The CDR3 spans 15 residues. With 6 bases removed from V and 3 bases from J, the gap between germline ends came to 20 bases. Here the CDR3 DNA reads TGCAGCGTCCAAAAGGGGGGGTCCCTAAAAGAGACCCAGTACTTC. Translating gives CSVQKGGSLKETQYF.

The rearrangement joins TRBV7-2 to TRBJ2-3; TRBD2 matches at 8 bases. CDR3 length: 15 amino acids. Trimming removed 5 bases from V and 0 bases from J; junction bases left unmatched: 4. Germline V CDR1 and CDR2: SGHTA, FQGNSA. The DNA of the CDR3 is TGTGCCAGCAGCCAACTAGCGGAGAGCACAGATACGCAGTATTTT. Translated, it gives CASSQLAESTDTQYF. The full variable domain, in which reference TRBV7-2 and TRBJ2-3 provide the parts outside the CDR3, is GAGVSQSPSNKVTEKGKDVELRCDPISGHTALYWYRQSLGQGLEFLIYFQGNSAPDKSGLPSDRFSAERTGGSVSTLTIQRTQQEDSAVYLCASSQLAESTDTQYFGPGTRLTVL.

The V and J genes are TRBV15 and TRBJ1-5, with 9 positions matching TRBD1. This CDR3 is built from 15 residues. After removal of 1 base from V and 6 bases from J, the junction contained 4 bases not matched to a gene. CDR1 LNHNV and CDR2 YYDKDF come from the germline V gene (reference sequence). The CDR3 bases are TGTGCCACCAGCAGAGCACAGGGGGCCGGTCAGCCCCAGCATTTT. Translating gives CATSRAQGAGQPQHF. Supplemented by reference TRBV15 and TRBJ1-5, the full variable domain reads DAMVIQNPRYQVTQFGKPVTLSCSQTLNHNVMYWYQQKSSQAPKLLFHYYDKDFNNEADTPDNFQSRRPNTSFCFLDIRSPGLGDTAMYLCATSRAQGAGQPQHFGDGTRLSIL.

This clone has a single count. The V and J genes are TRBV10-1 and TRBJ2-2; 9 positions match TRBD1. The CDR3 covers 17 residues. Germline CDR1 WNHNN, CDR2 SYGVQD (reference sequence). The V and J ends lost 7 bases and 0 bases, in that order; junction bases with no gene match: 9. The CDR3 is CASTGQGPFPNTGELFF. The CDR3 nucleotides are TGCGCCAGCACCGGACAGGGGCCCTTTCCGAACACCGGGGAGCTGTTTTTT.

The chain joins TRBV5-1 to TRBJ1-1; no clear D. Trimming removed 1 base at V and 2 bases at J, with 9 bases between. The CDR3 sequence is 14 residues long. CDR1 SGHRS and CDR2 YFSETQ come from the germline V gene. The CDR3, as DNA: TGCGCCAGCAGCTTGCTCGCAGGCAACACTGAAGCTTTCTTT. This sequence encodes CASSLLAGNTEAFF.

The CDR3 region has the DNA TGTGCCAGCAGTTTGAATAGCGGGATGGGCACCGGGGAGCTGTTTTTT. Amino acid sequence: CASSLNSGMGTGELFF. The V and J genes are TRBV27 and TRBJ2-2, with 8 bases lining up with TRBD2. Unmatched junction bases numbered 7, after V lost 3 bases and J lost 4 bases. The V gene's germline CDR1 is MNHEY and CDR2 SMNVEV (reference sequence). This CDR3 spans 16 amino acids.

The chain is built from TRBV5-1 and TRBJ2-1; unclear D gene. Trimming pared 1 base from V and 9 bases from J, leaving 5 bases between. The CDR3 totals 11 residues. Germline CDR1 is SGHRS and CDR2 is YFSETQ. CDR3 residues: CASSLRREQFF. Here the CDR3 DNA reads TGCGCCAGCAGCTTGCGTCGTGAGCAGTTCTTC. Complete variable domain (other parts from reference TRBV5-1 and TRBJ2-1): KAGVTQTPRYLIKTRGQQVTLSCSPISGHRSVSWYQQTPGQGLQFLFEYFSETQRNKGNFPGRFSGRQFSNSRSEMNVSTLELGDSALYLCASSLRREQFFGPGTRLTVL.

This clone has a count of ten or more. The CDR3, as DNA: TGTGCCAGCAGTGAAGGGACAGGGGGAACCTACGAGCAGTACTTC. Its protein is CASSEGTGGTYEQYF. This chain links TRBV28 with TRBJ2-7, with 11 bases aligning to TRBD1. Unmatched junction bases numbered 5, after V lost 5 bases and J lost 2 bases. This CDR3 is 15 amino acids long. Germline lookup yields CDR1 MDHEN and CDR2 SYDVKM.

In DNA form, the CDR3 reads TGTGCCAGCAGGTACACAGATACGCAGTATTTT. Protein: CASRYTDTQYF. The chain links TRBV6-5 to TRBJ2-3, with D hard to call. The CDR3 has 11 residues. Deletions cut 6 bases from V and 2 bases from J, with 3 bases between. Looked up from germline, CDR1 is MNHEY and CDR2 is SVGAGI.

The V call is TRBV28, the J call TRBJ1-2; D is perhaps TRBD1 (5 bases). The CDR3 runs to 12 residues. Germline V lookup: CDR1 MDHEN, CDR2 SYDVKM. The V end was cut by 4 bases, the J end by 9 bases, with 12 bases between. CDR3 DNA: TGTGCCAGCAGTTACCAGGGTGGGAGCTACACCTTC. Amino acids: CASSYQGGSYTF.

The CDR3 nucleotides read TGTGCCAGCCGCGACAGGGGAAAGGGTAATGAGCAGTTCTTC. Amino acids: CASRDRGKGNEQFF. The chain carries TRBV6-5 and TRBJ2-1; 8 nucleotides agree with TRBD1. Trimming cost V 8 bases and J 7 bases; bases outside gene matches: 10. The CDR3 loop spans 14 amino acids. Germline CDR1 is MNHEY and CDR2 is SVGAGI.

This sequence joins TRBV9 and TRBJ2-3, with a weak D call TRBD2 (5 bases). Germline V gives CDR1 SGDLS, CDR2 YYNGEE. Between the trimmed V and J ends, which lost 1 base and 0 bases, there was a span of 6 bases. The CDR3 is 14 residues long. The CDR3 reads CASSVTGSTDTQYF. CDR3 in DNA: TGTGCCAGCAGCGTAACGGGAAGCACAGATACGCAGTATTTT.

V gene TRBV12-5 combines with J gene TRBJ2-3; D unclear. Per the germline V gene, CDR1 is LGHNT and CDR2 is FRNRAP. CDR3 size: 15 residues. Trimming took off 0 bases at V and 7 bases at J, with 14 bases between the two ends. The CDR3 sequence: CASGLVLPFGYTQYF. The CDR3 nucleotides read TGTGCTAGTGGTTTGGTACTACCTTTCGGGTATACGCAGTATTTT. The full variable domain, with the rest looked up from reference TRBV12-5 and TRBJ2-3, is DARVTQTPRHKVTEMGQEVTMRCQPILGHNTVFWYRQTMMQGLELLAYFRNRAPLDDSGMPKDRFSAEMPDATLATLKIQPSEPRDSAVYFCASGLVLPFGYTQYFGPGTRLTVL.